What follows are 6 T cell receptor beta chains derived from one specimen sequenced in a study of blood T cell repertoires in COVID-19. The repertoire was sequenced with immunoSEQ multiplex PCR; TCRdb's copy has only in-frame clones and lacks some. Here the sample spans about 110,000 clones, 65% to 75% being singletons. Material for sequencing was peripheral blood. The receptors here all came from a human donor with acute or convalescent COVID-19. The donor label of this sample is uncertain.

The chain links TRBV5-8 to TRBJ2-1; D not resolved. CDR1 is SGHTS and CDR2 is YDEGEE in the germline V gene. CDR3 length: 17 residues. The germline V and J ends were trimmed by 4 bases and 0 bases, with 17 bases remaining between them. The CDR3 loop reads CASSRPSAASSYNEQFF. CDR3 coding DNA: TGTGCCAGCAGCCGCCCGAGCGCGGCCAGCTCCTACAATGAGCAGTTCTTC.

The V and J genes are TRBV5-4 and TRBJ2-1, with 7 bases identical to TRBD2. CDR3 length: 13 amino acids. Germline lookup yields CDR1 SGHNT and CDR2 YYREEE (reference sequence). With 0 bases clipped from V and 7 bases from J, the junction kept 1 base outside the gene matches. DNA for the CDR3: TGTGCCAGCAGCTTGGCCGGGGGGAATGAGCAGTTCTTC. Residues: CASSLAGGNEQFF. Full variable domain (missing parts from reference TRBV5-4 and TRBJ2-1): ETGVTQSPTHLIKTRGQQVTLRCSSQSGHNTVSWYQQALGQGPQFIFQYYREEENGRGNFPPRFSGLQFPNYSSELNVNALELDDSALYLCASSLAGGNEQFFGPGTRLTVL.

This chain uses TRBV6-2 or TRBV6-3 with TRBJ2-4, with 7 bases fitting TRBD2. Per germline, CDR1 MNHEY and CDR2 SVGEGT. The CDR3 runs 17 residues. After removal of 5 bases from V and 0 bases from J, the junction contained 10 bases not matched to a gene. The CDR3 loop is CASSKPSGASAKNIQYF. The CDR3, as DNA: TGTGCCAGCAGTAAACCGAGCGGGGCCTCAGCCAAAAACATTCAGTACTTC.

The gene calls are TRBV11-2 and TRBJ1-1, with D possibly matching TRBD1 (6 bases). Germline V lookup: CDR1 SGHAT, CDR2 FQNNGV. The CDR3 loop spans 13 amino acids. V was cut by 6 bases and J by 1 base, with 9 bases left in between. The CDR3 protein is CASRRGQNTEAFF. The CDR3 DNA follows: TGTGCCAGCAGAAGGGGACAGAACACTGAAGCTTTCTTT.

The V gene is TRBV11-2, the J gene TRBJ1-2, with D possibly matching TRBD1 (5 bases). The CDR3 consists of 14 residues. The V gene lost 4 bases and the J gene lost 8 bases, with 17 bases spanning the gap. Germline values: CDR1 SGHAT, CDR2 FQNNGV. This CDR3 is CASSSGLGLWGYTF. DNA for the CDR3: TGTGCCAGCAGCTCGGGACTGGGGTTGTGGGGCTACACCTTC.

The chain is built from TRBV7-8 and TRBJ2-3, with TRBD2 matching 8 bases. Germline V CDR1 and CDR2: SGHVS, FQNEAQ. The length of the CDR3 is 17 residues. The V gene end was trimmed by 5 bases and the J gene end by 2 bases; junction bases not matched to a gene: 12. The CDR3 nucleotides read TGTGCCAGCAGCCCCGGTACTGGCGGGGGGTCCACAGATACGCAGTATTTT. It yields the protein CASSPGTGGGSTDTQYF.